This passage covers 18 T cell receptor beta chains from one sample sequenced in a study of shared clonotypes between healthy human individuals. The method was immunoSEQ multiplex PCR; TCRdb's version includes in-frame clones alone and lacks a portion of them. The sample consists of roughly 220,000 clones, under 80% of them appearing once. Sequenced input: memory CD4+ T cells sorted from blood. Subset described: CD45RA-negative fraction. The receptors here all came from a man aged 30 to 39 in good health.

This chain joins TRBV7-6 and TRBJ2-1; TRBD1 matches 8 bases. Germline lookup yields CDR1 SGHVS and CDR2 FNYEAQ. The CDR3 contains 15 residues. The ends lost 5 bases at V and 2 bases at J; junction bases unmatched: 5. CDR3 nucleotide sequence: TGTGCCAGCAGCGCTACAGGGGGTACCTACAATGAGCAGTTCTTC. Amino acid sequence: CASSATGGTYNEQFF.

V gene TRBV7-6 combines with J gene TRBJ1-5, with D unresolved. There are 12 residues in the CDR3. V was trimmed by 2 bases and J by 5 bases, leaving 4 bases between them. Germline-derived CDR1 and CDR2 are SGHVS and FNYEAQ. The CDR3 region has the DNA TGTGCCAGCAGCTTACAGGATCAGCCCCAGCATTTT. Encoded protein: CASSLQDQPQHF.

The genes are TRBV25-1 and TRBJ2-5; D gene unclear. Trimming stripped 1 base from V and 4 bases from J, with 7 bases between. The CDR3 is made up of 13 amino acids. Germline CDR1 is MGHDK and CDR2 is SYGVNS. This chain's CDR3 is CASSEFPLETQYF. For the CDR3, the DNA is TGTGCCAGCAGTGAATTCCCCCTAGAGACCCAGTACTTC.

This clone was detected only a few times. The chain combines TRBV9 with TRBJ2-3; 11 bases line up with TRBD2. J gave up 2 bases and V 8 bases, and 7 bases lay outside the gene matches. The germline gives CDR1 SGDLS, CDR2 YYNGEE. The CDR3 loop spans 15 amino acids. The CDR3 DNA reads TGTGCCAGTTCCGGGACTAGCGGATACACAGATACGCAGTATTTT. This translates into CASSGTSGYTDTQYF.

This clone was counted only a few times. CDR3 protein: CAISPGTGSGANVLTF. CDR3 in DNA: TGTGCCATCAGTCCCGGGACAGGGTCTGGGGCCAACGTCCTGACTTTC. The rearrangement links TRBV10-3 to TRBJ2-6; 9 bases agree with TRBD1. V trimming: 5 bases; J trimming: 1 base; junction bases outside the gene matches: 3. There are 16 residues in the CDR3. Germline CDR1 reads ENHRY; CDR2 reads SYGVKD.

Points on this clone: This may stem from a read error, because a much larger clone lies one nucleotide away. The sample contains more than one DNA sequence encoding this CDR3. CDR3 amino acids: CASSPPGSGNTIYF. DNA of the CDR3: TGTGCCAGCTCACCACCGGGGTCTGGAAACACCATATATTTT. This sequence joins TRBV18 and TRBJ1-3; D unresolved. The CDR3 is 14 amino acids. CDR1 and CDR2 from the germline V gene are KGHSH and LQKENI. The V end lost 0 bases, the J end lost 1 base, and 4 bases lay between the germline ends.

This chain connects TRBV7-2 to TRBJ1-5; D is perhaps TRBD1 (5 bases). Trimming stripped 3 bases from V and 0 bases from J, with 9 bases between. The CDR3 extends over 15 amino acids. Germline assignment: CDR1 SGHTA and CDR2 FQGNSA. The CDR3 region has the DNA TGTGCCAGCAGCTTTCTGGGGCGTAGCAATCAGCCCCAGCATTTT. It is translated as CASSFLGRSNQPQHF.

The rearrangement links TRBV18 to TRBJ2-1, with 11 bases fitting TRBD2. Germline V gene lookup returns CDR1 KGHSH and CDR2 LQKENI. V lost 4 bases, J lost 8 bases, and 13 bases stayed unmatched. The CDR3 totals 17 residues. CDR3 region: CASSRLAGRGVVDEQFF. CDR3 DNA sequence: TGTGCCAGCTCACGACTAGCGGGAAGGGGAGTAGTGGATGAGCAGTTCTTC.

The chain joins TRBV30 to TRBJ1-2; unclear D gene. Trimming stripped 4 bases from V and 2 bases from J, with 11 bases between. Germline V gene data show CDR1 as GTSNPN and CDR2 as SVGIG (reference sequence). The CDR3 loop spans 13 amino acids. The CDR3 sequence: CAWTMNPNYGYTF. DNA for the CDR3: TGTGCCTGGACTATGAATCCAAACTATGGCTACACCTTC.

V usage is TRBV19 and J usage is TRBJ1-2; tentative D call: TRBD1 (5 bases). The germline V and J ends were trimmed by 4 bases and 7 bases, with 19 bases remaining between them. Germline V CDR1 and CDR2: LNHDA, SQIVND (reference sequence). This CDR3 is built from 15 residues. The CDR3 DNA follows: TGTGCCAGTAGTAAACACGGGGGTTCCACGCGTGGCTACACCTTC. Translating gives CASSKHGGSTRGYTF.

The DNA for the CDR3 is TGTGCCAGCAGCTTAAATGGGGGGCTAGACTATGGCTACACCTTC. It yields the protein CASSLNGGLDYGYTF. The V call is TRBV7-3, the J call TRBJ1-2, with D possibly being TRBD1 (6 bases). The CDR3 loop spans 15 amino acids. V was shortened by 1 base and J by 3 bases, with 12 bases between the two germline ends. The V gene's germline CDR1 is SGHTA and CDR2 FQGTGA.

This clone was detected only once. This sequence joins TRBV4-2 and TRBJ2-2; D gene unclear. The CDR3 runs 17 residues. The ends were cut back, 0 bases at V and 5 bases at J, with 16 bases in the middle. Germline V gives CDR1 LGHNA, CDR2 YNFKEQ. The chain's CDR3 is CASSQDPESARTGELFF. Written as DNA, the CDR3 is TGTGCCAGCAGCCAAGATCCGGAGAGCGCTAGAACCGGGGAGCTGTTTTTT.

This clone was found once. The V call is TRBV5-1, the J call TRBJ2-1; no clear D gene. Trimming shortened V by 1 base and J by 5 bases, and 10 bases separated the two germline ends. Germline loops: CDR1 SGHRS, CDR2 YFSETQ. The CDR3 runs to 14 residues. The CDR3 loop reads CASSLSAEHNEQFF. The CDR3 DNA reads TGCGCCAGCAGCTTGTCGGCAGAACACAATGAGCAGTTCTTC.

As to this clone: Other DNA sequences within the sample encode an identical CDR3. J is TRBJ2-1 and V is TRBV28, with 7 bases lining up with TRBD1. Germline CDR1 is MDHEN and CDR2 is SYDVKM. The CDR3 has 14 amino acids. The ends lost 6 bases at V and 2 bases at J; junction bases unmatched: 4. In nucleotides, the CDR3 is TGTGCCAGCAGCCGACAGGGTCCCTACAATGAGCAGTTCTTC. Amino acid sequence: CASSRQGPYNEQFF.

V gene TRBV18 combines with J gene TRBJ2-3, with D hard to call. Germline V gives CDR1 KGHSH, CDR2 LQKENI. This CDR3 is 13 amino acids long. V was pared by 10 bases and J by 2 bases, with 13 bases between. DNA of the CDR3: TGTGCCACCCTCGCGTCGACCACAGATACGCAGTATTTT. This encodes CATLASTTDTQYF.

Remarks on this clone: The same CDR3 also results from other DNA sequences found in this sample. The chain joins TRBV6-1 to TRBJ2-7, with D unclear. V lost 5 bases, J lost 1 base, and 12 bases lay in between. Germline-derived CDR1 and CDR2 are MNHNS and SASEGT. There are 14 residues in the CDR3. The CDR3 loop is CASSLRDGSYEQYF. The CDR3 region has the DNA TGTGCCAGCAGTTTGAGAGACGGGTCCTACGAGCAGTACTTC.

The chain couples TRBV7-2 to TRBJ2-5; 9 bases line up with TRBD2. From germline, CDR1 is SGHTA and CDR2 FQGNSA. There are 17 residues in the CDR3. With V trimmed by 3 bases and J by 5 bases, 13 bases remained unmatched. The CDR3 here is CASSFPPGLAGLETQYF. CDR3 nucleotides: TGTGCCAGCAGCTTCCCCCCCGGGCTAGCGGGATTGGAGACCCAGTACTTC.

The chain employs TRBV4-3 and TRBJ2-1; tentative D call: TRBD2 (6 bases). The CDR3 extends over 16 amino acids. Germline V CDR1 and CDR2: LGHNA, YSLEER. V gave up 0 bases and J gave up 5 bases, with 14 bases separating them. The CDR3 coding sequence is TGCGCCAGCAGCCAAGACCCTAGCGTCACTCACAATGAGCAGTTCTTC. It codes for CASSQDPSVTHNEQFF.